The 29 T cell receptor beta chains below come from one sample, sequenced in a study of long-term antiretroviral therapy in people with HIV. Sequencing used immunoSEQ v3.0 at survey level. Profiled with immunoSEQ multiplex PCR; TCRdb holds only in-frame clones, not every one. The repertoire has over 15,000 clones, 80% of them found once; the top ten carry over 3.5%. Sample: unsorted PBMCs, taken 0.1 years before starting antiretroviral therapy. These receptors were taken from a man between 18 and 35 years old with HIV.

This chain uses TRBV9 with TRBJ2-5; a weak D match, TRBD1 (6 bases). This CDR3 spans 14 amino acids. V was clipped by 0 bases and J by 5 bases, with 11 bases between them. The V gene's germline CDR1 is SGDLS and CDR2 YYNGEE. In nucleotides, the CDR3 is TGTGCCAGCAGCGTAGGCATTCAGGGGGAGACCCAGTACTTC. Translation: CASSVGIQGETQYF.

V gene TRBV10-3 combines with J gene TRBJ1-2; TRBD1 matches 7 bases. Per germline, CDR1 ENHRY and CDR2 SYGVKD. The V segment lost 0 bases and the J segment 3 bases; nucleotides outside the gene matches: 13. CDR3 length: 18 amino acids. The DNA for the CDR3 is TGTGCCATCAGTGAGTCCGGTACAGGGGTTATAAGGCACTATGGCTACACCTTC. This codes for CAISESGTGVIRHYGYTF.

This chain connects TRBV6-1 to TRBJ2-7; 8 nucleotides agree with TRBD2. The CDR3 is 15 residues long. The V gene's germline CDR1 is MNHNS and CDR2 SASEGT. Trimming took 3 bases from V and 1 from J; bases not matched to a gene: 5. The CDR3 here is CASSDLLAASYEQYF. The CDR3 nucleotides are TGTGCCAGCAGTGACCTACTAGCGGCATCCTACGAGCAGTACTTC.

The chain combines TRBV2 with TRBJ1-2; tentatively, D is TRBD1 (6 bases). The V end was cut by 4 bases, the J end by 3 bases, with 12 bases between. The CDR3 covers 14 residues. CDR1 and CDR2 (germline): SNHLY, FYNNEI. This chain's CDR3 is CASSVGQGYYGYTF. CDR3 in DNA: TGTGCCAGCAGTGTGGGGCAGGGGTACTATGGCTACACCTTC.

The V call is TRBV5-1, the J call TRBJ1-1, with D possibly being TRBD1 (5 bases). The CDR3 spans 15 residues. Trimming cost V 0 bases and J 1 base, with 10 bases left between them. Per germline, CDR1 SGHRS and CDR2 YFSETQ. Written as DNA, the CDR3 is TGCGCCAGCAGCTTGGGAACGGGGGGGAACACTGAAGCTTTCTTT. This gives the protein CASSLGTGGNTEAFF.

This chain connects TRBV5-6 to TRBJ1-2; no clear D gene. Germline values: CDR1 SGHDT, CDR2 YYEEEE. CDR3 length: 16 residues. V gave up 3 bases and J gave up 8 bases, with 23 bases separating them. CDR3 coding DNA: TGTGCCAGCAGCTCACCCCTCCGGGCCGTGCTGGGAGGCTACACCTTC. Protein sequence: CASSSPLRAVLGGYTF.

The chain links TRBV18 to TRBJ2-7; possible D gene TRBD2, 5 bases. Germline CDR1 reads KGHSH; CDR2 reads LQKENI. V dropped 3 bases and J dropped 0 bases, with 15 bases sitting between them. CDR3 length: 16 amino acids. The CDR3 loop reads CASSPFPPGSSYEQYF. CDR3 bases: TGTGCCAGCTCACCCTTCCCCCCGGGGAGCTCCTACGAGCAGTACTTC.

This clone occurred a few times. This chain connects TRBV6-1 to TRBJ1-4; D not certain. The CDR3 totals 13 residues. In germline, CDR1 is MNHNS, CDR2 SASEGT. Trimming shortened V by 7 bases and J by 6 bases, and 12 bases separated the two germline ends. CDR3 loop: CASIDRVDEKLFF. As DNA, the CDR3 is TGTGCCAGCATTGATAGGGTCGATGAAAAACTGTTTTTT.

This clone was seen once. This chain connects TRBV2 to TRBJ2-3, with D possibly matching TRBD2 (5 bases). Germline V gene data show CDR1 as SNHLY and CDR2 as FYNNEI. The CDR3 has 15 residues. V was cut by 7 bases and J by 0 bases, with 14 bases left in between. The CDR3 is CASTPGWTSTDTQYF. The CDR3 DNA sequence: TGTGCCAGCACCCCAGGTTGGACTAGCACAGATACGCAGTATTTT.

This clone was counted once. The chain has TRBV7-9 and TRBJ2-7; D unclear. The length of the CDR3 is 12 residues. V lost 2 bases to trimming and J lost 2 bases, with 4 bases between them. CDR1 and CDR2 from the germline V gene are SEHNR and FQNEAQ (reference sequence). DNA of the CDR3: TGTGCCAGCAGCTTAACGACCTACGAGCAGTACTTC. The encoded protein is CASSLTTYEQYF.

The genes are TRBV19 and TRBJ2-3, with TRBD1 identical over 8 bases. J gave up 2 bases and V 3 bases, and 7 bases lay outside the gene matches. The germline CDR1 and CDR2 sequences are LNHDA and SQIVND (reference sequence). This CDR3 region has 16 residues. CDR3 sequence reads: CASSIPGRGLTDTQYF. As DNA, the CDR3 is TGTGCCAGTAGTATCCCCGGCAGGGGGCTCACAGATACGCAGTATTTT.

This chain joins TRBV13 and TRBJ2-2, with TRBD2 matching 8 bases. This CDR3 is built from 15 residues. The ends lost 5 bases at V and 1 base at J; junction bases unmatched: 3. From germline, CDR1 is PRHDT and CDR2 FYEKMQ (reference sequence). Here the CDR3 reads CASSRTSWNTGELFF. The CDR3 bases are TGTGCCAGCAGCCGGACTAGCTGGAACACCGGGGAGCTGTTTTTT.

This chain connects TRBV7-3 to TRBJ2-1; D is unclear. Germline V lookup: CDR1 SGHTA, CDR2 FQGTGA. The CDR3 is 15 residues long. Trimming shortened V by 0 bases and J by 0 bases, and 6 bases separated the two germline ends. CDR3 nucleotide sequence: TGTGCCAGCAGCTTAACCGCTAGCTCCTACAATGAGCAGTTCTTC. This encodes CASSLTASSYNEQFF.

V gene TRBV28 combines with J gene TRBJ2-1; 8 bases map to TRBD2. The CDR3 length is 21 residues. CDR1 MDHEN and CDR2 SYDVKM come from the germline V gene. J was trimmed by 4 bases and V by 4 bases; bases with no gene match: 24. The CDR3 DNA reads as TGTGCCAGCAGTTCACCCCGGGGGGTAGCGGGATCCCGGGGGGGTTACAATGAGCAGTTCTTC. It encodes CASSSPRGVAGSRGGYNEQFF.

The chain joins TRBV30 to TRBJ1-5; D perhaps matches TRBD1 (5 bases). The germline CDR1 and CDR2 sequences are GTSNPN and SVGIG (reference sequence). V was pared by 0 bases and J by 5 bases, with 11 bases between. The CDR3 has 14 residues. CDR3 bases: TGTGCCTGGAGTGTACAGGTTCGGGATCAGCCCCAGCATTTT. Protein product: CAWSVQVRDQPQHF.

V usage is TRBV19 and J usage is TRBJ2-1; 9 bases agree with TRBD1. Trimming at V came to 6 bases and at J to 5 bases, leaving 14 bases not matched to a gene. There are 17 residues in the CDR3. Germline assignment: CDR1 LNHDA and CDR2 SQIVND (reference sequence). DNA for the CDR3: TGTGCCAGTAGCCGTTGGTTGACAGGGGGTAGGGACAATGAGCAGTTCTTC. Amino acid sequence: CASSRWLTGGRDNEQFF.

Here the CDR3 DNA reads TGTGCCAGCAGTTATCTGGGGGCTGGGGCCAACGTCCTGACTTTC. As protein: CASSYLGAGANVLTF. The chain is built from TRBV6-5 and TRBJ2-6; D tentatively fits TRBD1 or TRBD2 (5 bases each). Trimming left V 3 bases short and J 2 bases short, with 8 bases between. This CDR3 spans 15 amino acids. In germline, CDR1 is MNHEY, CDR2 SVGAGI.

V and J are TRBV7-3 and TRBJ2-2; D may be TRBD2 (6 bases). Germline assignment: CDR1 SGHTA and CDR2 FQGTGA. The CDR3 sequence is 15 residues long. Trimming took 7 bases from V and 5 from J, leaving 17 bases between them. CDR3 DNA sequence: TGTGCCAGCACGTCCCAGCCCGGGGGTACCGGGGAGCTGTTTTTT. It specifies CASTSQPGGTGELFF.

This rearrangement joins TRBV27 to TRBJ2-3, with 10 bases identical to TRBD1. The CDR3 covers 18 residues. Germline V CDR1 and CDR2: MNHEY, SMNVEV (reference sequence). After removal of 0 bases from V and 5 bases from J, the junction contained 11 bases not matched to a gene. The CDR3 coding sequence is TGTGCCAGCAGTTTATCAAAAACCCGGACAGGGGGGGGAGATACGCAGTATTTT. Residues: CASSLSKTRTGGGDTQYF.

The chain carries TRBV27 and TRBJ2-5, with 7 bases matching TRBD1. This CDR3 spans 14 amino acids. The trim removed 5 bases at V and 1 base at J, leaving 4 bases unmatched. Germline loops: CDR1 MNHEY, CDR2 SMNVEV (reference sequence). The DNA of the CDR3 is TGTGCCAGCAGTCACCGGGACAGCCAAGAGACCCAGTACTTC. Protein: CASSHRDSQETQYF.

This CDR3 reads CASSVVGGRTEAFF. For the CDR3, the DNA is TGTGCCAGCAGTGTGGTAGGAGGGCGGACTGAAGCTTTCTTT. This sequence joins TRBV6-1 and TRBJ1-1, with no clear D. V was trimmed by 4 bases and J by 5 bases, leaving 14 bases between them. CDR3 length: 14 amino acids. Germline V gives CDR1 MNHNS, CDR2 SASEGT.

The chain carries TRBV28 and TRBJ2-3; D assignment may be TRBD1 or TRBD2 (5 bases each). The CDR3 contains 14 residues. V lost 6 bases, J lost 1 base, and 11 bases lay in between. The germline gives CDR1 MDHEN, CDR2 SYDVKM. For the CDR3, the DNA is TGTGCCAGCAGGCCAGGGACCGGCACAGATACGCAGTATTTT. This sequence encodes CASRPGTGTDTQYF.

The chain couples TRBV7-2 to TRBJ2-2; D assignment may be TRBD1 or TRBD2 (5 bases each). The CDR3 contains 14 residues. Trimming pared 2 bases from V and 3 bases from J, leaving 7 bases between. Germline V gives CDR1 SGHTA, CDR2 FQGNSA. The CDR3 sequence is CASSLRGDTGELFF. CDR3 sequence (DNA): TGTGCCAGCAGCTTAAGGGGAGACACCGGGGAGCTGTTTTTT.

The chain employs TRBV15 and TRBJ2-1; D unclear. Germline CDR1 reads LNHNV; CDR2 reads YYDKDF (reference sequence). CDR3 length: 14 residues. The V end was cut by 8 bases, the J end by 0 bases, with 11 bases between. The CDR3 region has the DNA TGTGCCACCCAACCCGCCCGCTCCTACAATGAGCAGTTCTTC. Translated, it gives CATQPARSYNEQFF. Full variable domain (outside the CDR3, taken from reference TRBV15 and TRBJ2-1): DAMVIQNPRYQVTQFGKPVTLSCSQTLNHNVMYWYQQKSSQAPKLLFHYYDKDFNNEADTPDNFQSRRPNTSFCFLDIRSPGLGDTAMYLCATQPARSYNEQFFGPGTRLTVL.

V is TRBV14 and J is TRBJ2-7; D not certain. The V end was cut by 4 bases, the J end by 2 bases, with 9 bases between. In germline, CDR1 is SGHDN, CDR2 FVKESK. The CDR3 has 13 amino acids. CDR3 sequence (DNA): TGTGCCAGCAGCCCTCCTGGCACCTACGAGCAGTACTTC. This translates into CASSPPGTYEQYF.

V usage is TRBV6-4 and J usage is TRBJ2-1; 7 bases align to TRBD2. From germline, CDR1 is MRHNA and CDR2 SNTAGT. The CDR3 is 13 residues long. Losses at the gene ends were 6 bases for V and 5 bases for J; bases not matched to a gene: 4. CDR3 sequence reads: CASRRLADNEQFF. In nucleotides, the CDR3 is TGTGCCAGCAGGCGGCTAGCGGACAATGAGCAGTTCTTC.

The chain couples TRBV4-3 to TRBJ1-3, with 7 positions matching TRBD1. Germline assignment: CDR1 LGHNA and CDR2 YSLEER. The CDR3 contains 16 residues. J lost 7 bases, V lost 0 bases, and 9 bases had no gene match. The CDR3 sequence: CASSQDRTGWWNTIYF. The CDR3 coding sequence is TGCGCCAGCAGCCAAGACAGGACAGGATGGTGGAACACCATATATTTT.

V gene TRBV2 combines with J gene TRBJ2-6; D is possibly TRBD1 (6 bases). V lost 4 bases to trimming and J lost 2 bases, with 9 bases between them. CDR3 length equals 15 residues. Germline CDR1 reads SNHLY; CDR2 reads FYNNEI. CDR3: CASSGNRAGANVLTF. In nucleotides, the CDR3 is TGTGCCAGCAGTGGGAACAGGGCTGGGGCCAACGTCCTGACTTTC.

Here the CDR3 reads CASSGPQDLVTEAFF. The CDR3 bases are TGTGCCAGCAGTGGTCCCCAGGACCTAGTAACTGAAGCTTTCTTT. The rearrangement joins TRBV25-1 to TRBJ1-1; D gene unclear. The V gene's germline CDR1 is MGHDK and CDR2 SYGVNS. V was clipped by 4 bases and J by 5 bases, with 17 bases between them. The CDR3 is 15 residues long.